Listed below are T cell receptor beta chains from one sample, sequenced in a study of blood T cell repertoires in COVID-19. Sequencing was performed with immunoSEQ multiplex PCR; in TCRdb, only in-frame clones are kept and a portion is missing. The data show more than 55,000 clones, about 90% seen once. The sample taken for sequencing was peripheral blood. Receptor source: a middle-aged man with active COVID-19. Both conserved end residues are part of each CDR3. D genes are given only for firm matches. The size field is filled for only some rows; it gives once, few, many or a size class.

V,J,D,size,DNA,CDR3
TRBV7-2,TRBJ1-1,.,.,TGTGCCAGCAGCTCCACTCCAGGGGTCGTCACTGAAGCTTTCTTT,CASSSTPGVVTEAFF
TRBV30,TRBJ1-5,.,.,TGTGCCTGGAGTCGACAGGATTATCAGCCCCAGCATTTT,CAWSRQDYQPQHF
TRBV7-2,TRBJ2-5,TRBD1,.,TGTGCCAGCAGCCCAGACAGGGGACAAGAGACCCAGTACTTC,CASSPDRGQETQYF
TRBV18,TRBJ2-7,TRBD1,.,TGTGCCAGCTCACCCAGGACAGGGCCCTCCTACGAGCAGTACTTC,CASSPRTGPSYEQYF
TRBV2,TRBJ1-1,TRBD1,.,TGTGCCAGCAGTTCCCGGAGCAGGGGGCCCACTGAAGCTTTCTTT,CASSSRSRGPTEAFF
TRBV29-1,TRBJ2-7,.,.,TGCAGCGTTGAGCAGTCCTACGAGCAGTACTTC,CSVEQSYEQYF
TRBV7-8,TRBJ2-5,.,.,TGTGCCAGCAGCTTTCCAGGGGTAGAGACCCAGTACTTC,CASSFPGVETQYF
TRBV28,TRBJ1-2,.,.,TGTGCCAGCAGTAATAGACAGGTGCATGGCTACACCTTC,CASSNRQVHGYTF
TRBV7-2,TRBJ2-7,TRBD2,.,TGTGCCAGCAGCTTAGATGGGCGGGAGAGCTACGAGCAGTACTTC,CASSLDGRESYEQYF
TRBV19,TRBJ1-1,.,few,TGTGCCAGTAGTGCGGGGACGGGGCTGGCTAAGAACACTGAAGCTTTCTTT,CASSAGTGLAKNTEAFF
TRBV5-6,TRBJ2-2,TRBD2,.,TGTGCCAGCGGGCATGGGTACCGGGCGGGAGGGGCCGGGGAGCTGTTTTTT,CASGHGYRAGGAGELFF
TRBV19,TRBJ2-1,TRBD2,.,TGTGCCAGTAGTCCCCCCTGGCTAGCGGGAGGGAGGGATGGTAAGTTCTTC,CASSPPWLAGGRDGKFF
TRBV7-2,TRBJ1-5,.,once,TGTGCCAGCAGCTTAAGCAGCAATCAGCCCCAGCATTTT,CASSLSSNQPQHF